This T cell receptor (beta chain) was observed in a study of long-term antiretroviral therapy in people with HIV. Sequencing used immunoSEQ v3.0 at survey level. Generated by immunoSEQ multiplex PCR, the TCRdb table keeps only in-frame clones and is missing some. The repertoire includes some 31,000 clones, approximately 84% of them detected once, and less than 9.5% sits in the top ten. This CDR3 spans 16 amino acids. Trimming at V came to 0 bases and at J to 7 bases, leaving 7 bases not matched to a gene. CDR1 is SGHDT, CDR2 YYEEEE, per germline. Inclusion required at least two post-ART and at least one pre-ART PBMC samples.

The chain combines TRBV5-6 with TRBJ2-5; TRBD2 aligns across 12 bases. The receptor comes from a woman between 50 and 59 years old with HIV. The sample in question was unsorted PBMCs, obtained 3.1 years after starting antiretroviral therapy. The CDR3 sequence is CASSLELAGGPGTQYF. CDR3 sequence (DNA): TGTGCCAGCAGCTTGGAGCTAGCGGGGGGGCCTGGGACCCAGTACTTC.